A selection of T cell receptor beta chains follows, all from one sample in a study of cytomegalovirus exposure and HLA in healthy donors. Method: immunoSEQ multiplex PCR; TCRdb's copy keeps in-frame clones and lacks some. The sample yields some 90,000 clones, 65% to 75% seen once. Source material: PBMCs. These receptors were taken from a woman in her seventies in good health and CMV-seropositive. Both conserved end residues are part of each CDR3. D genes are given only for firm matches. Where a row states a size, it is once, few, many or the class of an expanded clone; other rows omit it.

clone size | J gene | D gene | V gene | CDR3 DNA | CDR3 protein
- | TRBJ1-5 | - | TRBV6-1 | TGTGCCAGCAGAGGACAGTCTTATAGCAATCAGCCCCAGCATTTT | CASRGQSYSNQPQHF
- | TRBJ2-1 | TRBD2 | TRBV19 | TGTGCCAGTAGTATAGGGGGCGGGAGGGCCCACAATGAGCAGTTCTTC | CASSIGGGRAHNEQFF
few | TRBJ1-2 | TRBD1 | TRBV18 | TGTGCCAGCTCACCCGGGACAGGGCGGGAGGTCTACACCTTC | CASSPGTGREVYTF
- | TRBJ2-5 | - | TRBV19 | TGTGCCAGTAGCCTCGTTGGAGCGAGGAAAGAGACCCAGTACTTC | CASSLVGARKETQYF
- | TRBJ1-5 | - | TRBV5-1 | TGCGCCAGCAGCTTGGCCGGGGGGGAGCCCCAGCATTTT | CASSLAGGEPQHF
- | TRBJ2-7 | - | TRBV7-9 | TGTGCCAGCAGCTTCGGGGTCTACGAGCAGTACTTC | CASSFGVYEQYF
- | TRBJ2-1 | - | TRBV11-3 | TGTGCCAGCAGCAAGCGGGCCGATGGCAATGAGCAGTTCTTC | CASSKRADGNEQFF
- | TRBJ2-1 | - | TRBV5-1 | TGCGCCAGCAGCATAGGACAGCTCAATGAGCAGTTCTTC | CASSIGQLNEQFF
few | TRBJ1-1 | - | TRBV15 | TGTGCCACCAGCAATCAGGGTTTACCGCTGGCTGAAGCTTTCTTT | CATSNQGLPLAEAFF
- | TRBJ1-1 | - | TRBV2 | TGTGCCAGCAGTGAACAGGCCATGAACACTGAAGCTTTCTTT | CASSEQAMNTEAFF
- | TRBJ1-5 | TRBD1 | TRBV7-9 | TGTGCCGGCAGCTGGGCCGGGACAGGTACTCAGCCCCAGCATTTT | CAGSWAGTGTQPQHF
- | TRBJ1-5 | TRBD1 | TRBV19 | TGTGCCAGTACTACAGGGGGCAGCAGAAATCAGCCCCAGCATTTT | CASTTGGSRNQPQHF
- | TRBJ1-6 | - | TRBV5-6 | TGTGCCAGCAGCTCGTCCACGTCCAGGGGTGTAACTTCACCCCTCCACTTT | CASSSSTSRGVTSPLHF
- | TRBJ1-2 | TRBD1 | TRBV28 | TGTGCCAGCAGTCTATGGACAGGGGTAGATGGCTACACCTTC | CASSLWTGVDGYTF
- | TRBJ2-7 | TRBD1 | TRBV19 | TGTGCCAGTACCCCGGGAGGGACAGGGGCCTACGAGCAGTACTTC | CASTPGGTGAYEQYF
- | TRBJ2-5 | - | TRBV6-6 | TGTGCCAGCAGTTCCCGGGACTGGTCACAAGAGACCCAGTACTTC | CASSSRDWSQETQYF
- | TRBJ2-1 | TRBD1 | TRBV4-3 | TGCGCCAGCAGCCATCGACAGGGGGCCACCTACAATGAGCAGTTCTTC | CASSHRQGATYNEQFF
- | TRBJ2-5 | TRBD2 | TRBV6-1 | TGTGCCAGCAGTGCCCGAACGGGGCGGGAGCGGAGAGAGACCCAGTACTTC | CASSARTGRERRETQYF
- | TRBJ2-3 | TRBD2 | TRBV7-2 | TGTGCCAGCAGCTTAGCTTTAGCGGGGGTCACAGATACGCAGTATTTT | CASSLALAGVTDTQYF
- | TRBJ2-7 | - | TRBV28 | TGTGCCAGCAAGGACCCCGGGGAGAACGAGCAGTACTTC | CASKDPGENEQYF
few | TRBJ2-7 | - | TRBV30 | TGTGCCTGGAGACAAGGGGCTACGATAGACGAGCAGTACTTC | CAWRQGATIDEQYF
few | TRBJ2-1 | - | TRBV7-6 | TGTGCCAGCAGCTTATTTCCGTTGGCCAATGAGCAGTTCTTC | CASSLFPLANEQFF
once | TRBJ2-3 | TRBD2 | TRBV7-6 | TGTGCCAGCAGCGTCACTAGCGGGACTTTCACAGATACGCAGTATTTT | CASSVTSGTFTDTQYF
- | TRBJ2-5 | TRBD1 | TRBV10-3 | TGTGCCATCAGTGACAAGGACAGGGGAGAGACCCAGTACTTC | CAISDKDRGETQYF
- | TRBJ2-7 | - | TRBV7-2 | TGTGCCAGCAGCTTATGGGGCCCCCACGAGCAGTACTTC | CASSLWGPHEQYF
- | TRBJ2-2 | TRBD2 | TRBV29-1 | TGCAGCGTTGGAGGGCTAGCGGGTAACACCGGGGAGCTGTTTTTT | CSVGGLAGNTGELFF
few | TRBJ1-4 | - | TRBV18 | TGTGCCAGCTCAGTGACAGGAGCTAATGAAAAACTGTTTTTT | CASSVTGANEKLFF
- | TRBJ2-7 | TRBD1 | TRBV28 | TGTGCCAGCAGTTTAGGGACAGGGGGTCCTAGTGAGCAGTACTTC | CASSLGTGGPSEQYF
once | TRBJ1-6 | - | TRBV27 | TGTGCCAGCAGTTTATGGGCAGTTAATAATTCACCCCTCCACTTT | CASSLWAVNNSPLHF
- | TRBJ1-1 | TRBD1 | TRBV4-1 | TGCGCCAGCAGCTCCAGGATAATAGGGACAGGGGGCAGGTACACTGAAGCTTTCTTT | CASSSRIIGTGGRYTEAFF
- | TRBJ2-3 | TRBD1 | TRBV2 | TGTGCCAGCAGTAGAAGGACAGGGGACACAGATACGCAGTATTTT | CASSRRTGDTDTQYF
- | TRBJ2-3 | TRBD2 | TRBV6-4 | TGTGCCAGCAGCCCGACGGGGGGGCCGACAGATACGCAGTATTTT | CASSPTGGPTDTQYF
- | TRBJ2-7 | - | TRBV5-1 | TGCGCCAGCAGCCATCCCGGGACTTCCTACGAGCAGTACTTC | CASSHPGTSYEQYF
- | TRBJ1-6 | TRBD1 | TRBV11-2 | TGTGCCAGCCGTGAAGAGGGGGCGAGGAATTCACCCCTCCACTTT | CASREEGARNSPLHF
- | TRBJ2-7 | - | TRBV10-1 | TGCGCCAGCAGTGGAGGCTACTCCTACGAGCAGTACTTC | CASSGGYSYEQYF
- | TRBJ2-1 | TRBD2 | TRBV4-2 | TGTGCCAGCAGCCAAGATCGGCTAGCGGAAAACTTCTACAATGAGCAGTTCTTC | CASSQDRLAENFYNEQFF
few | TRBJ2-5 | TRBD2 | TRBV19 | TGTGCCAGTAGTATAGTGGCGGGGGGCCGTGGAGAGACCCAGTACTTC | CASSIVAGGRGETQYF
- | TRBJ1-5 | - | TRBV7-9 | TGTGCCAGCAGCTTAGCTCAGAACCAGCCCCAGCATTTT | CASSLAQNQPQHF
once | TRBJ2-7 | TRBD2 | TRBV28 | TGTGCCAGCAGTTCAGGACTAGTTGGCTACGAGCAGTACTTC | CASSSGLVGYEQYF
- | TRBJ2-5 | TRBD2 | TRBV28 | TGTGCCAGTAGAAGACTAGCGGGTCTGTACCAAGAGACCCAGTACTTC | CASRRLAGLYQETQYF
once | TRBJ1-5 | TRBD1 | TRBV19 | TGTGCCAGTAGTATATTCCCCTCAGGGGGCCGTCAGCCCCAGCATTTT | CASSIFPSGGRQPQHF
- | TRBJ2-2 | - | TRBV5-1 | TGCGCCAGCACCATCCGTGGGGCCTCAAACACCGGGGAGCTGTTTTTT | CASTIRGASNTGELFF
- | TRBJ1-6 | - | TRBV28 | TGTGCCAGCAGCTTTGAGACAGCCAATTCACCCCTCCACTTT | CASSFETANSPLHF
- | TRBJ2-1 | TRBD1 | TRBV19 | TGTGCCAGTAGTATAGTATACAGGGGTCCCTACAATGAGCAGTTCTTC | CASSIVYRGPYNEQFF
- | TRBJ1-3 | - | TRBV11-2 | TGTGCCAGCAGCTTAGATACAGGGAGAGGAAACACCATATATTTT | CASSLDTGRGNTIYF
once | TRBJ1-4 | - | TRBV11-2 | TGTGCCAGCAGCGTGGGTCTAGCAGAATTAGCAACTAATGAAAAACTGTTTTTT | CASSVGLAELATNEKLFF
- | TRBJ2-1 | TRBD2 | TRBV7-2 | TGTGCCAGCACCAGACTAGCGGGGTTGGATGAGCAGTTCTTC | CASTRLAGLDEQFF
- | TRBJ2-7 | - | TRBV11-2 | TGTGCCAGCAGCTCCTCTAGGGGGGGGCCCCGGAGCTCCTACGAGCAGTACTTC | CASSSSRGGPRSSYEQYF
once | TRBJ1-4 | TRBD1 | TRBV19 | TGTGCCACCTACTCCGGGACAGGGGAGGAAAAACTGTTTTTT | CATYSGTGEEKLFF
- | TRBJ2-7 | TRBD2 | TRBV28 | TGTGCCAGCAGCTCGGGGGGGAACTACGAGCAGTACTTC | CASSSGGNYEQYF
- | TRBJ2-2 | TRBD2 | TRBV5-1 | TGCGCCAGCAGCTGGGGACTAGCGGGAAGTATAGCCGGGGAGCTGTTTTTT | CASSWGLAGSIAGELFF
- | TRBJ2-1 | TRBD2 | TRBV27 | TGTGCCAGCAGTCCCCTAGCGGGAGTCCGCAATGAGCAGTTCTTC | CASSPLAGVRNEQFF
once | TRBJ2-3 | - | TRBV27 | TGTGCCAGCAGTCCGTACACAGATACGCAGTATTTT | CASSPYTDTQYF
- | TRBJ1-2 | - | TRBV15 | TGTGCCACCAGCAGCGCGAATCACCAGGCCTATGGCTACACCTTC | CATSSANHQAYGYTF
- | TRBJ2-4 | TRBD1 | TRBV11-2 | TGTGCCAGCAGCTTAGGGACAGGGAGGAACATTCAGTACTTC | CASSLGTGRNIQYF
- | TRBJ2-5 | - | TRBV5-1 | TGCGCCAAAAAAATTCCCGGGTCTGAGACCCAGTACTTC | CAKKIPGSETQYF
- | TRBJ2-7 | - | TRBV28 | TGTGCCAGCACCACCCAGGGACACACCTACGAGCAGTACTTC | CASTTQGHTYEQYF
- | TRBJ2-3 | - | TRBV27 | TGTGCCAGCAGTTTAACGGGTCTGTCTGGCACAGATACGCAGTATTTT | CASSLTGLSGTDTQYF
- | TRBJ2-7 | TRBD1 | TRBV6-5 | TGTGCCAGCAGTTCCGAAGGGGGCGAGGACGAGCAGTACTTC | CASSSEGGEDEQYF